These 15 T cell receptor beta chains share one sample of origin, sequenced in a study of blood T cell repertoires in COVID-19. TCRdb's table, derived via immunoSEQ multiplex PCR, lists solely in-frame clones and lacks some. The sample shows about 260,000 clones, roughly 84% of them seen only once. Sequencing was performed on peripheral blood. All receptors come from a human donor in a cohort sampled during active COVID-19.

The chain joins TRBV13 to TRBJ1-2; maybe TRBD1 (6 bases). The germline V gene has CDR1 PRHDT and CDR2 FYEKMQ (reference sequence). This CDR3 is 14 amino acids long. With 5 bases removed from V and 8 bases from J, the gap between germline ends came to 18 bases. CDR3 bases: TGTGCCAGCAGCCGACTACAGGGATTACACGGCTACACCTTC. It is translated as CASSRLQGLHGYTF.

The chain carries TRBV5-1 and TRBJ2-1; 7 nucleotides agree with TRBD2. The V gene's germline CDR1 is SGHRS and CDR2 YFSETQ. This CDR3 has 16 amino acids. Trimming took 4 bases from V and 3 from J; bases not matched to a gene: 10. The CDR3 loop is CASSVLSGTNYNEQFF. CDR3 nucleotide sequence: TGCGCCAGCAGCGTATTATCCGGGACTAACTACAATGAGCAGTTCTTC.

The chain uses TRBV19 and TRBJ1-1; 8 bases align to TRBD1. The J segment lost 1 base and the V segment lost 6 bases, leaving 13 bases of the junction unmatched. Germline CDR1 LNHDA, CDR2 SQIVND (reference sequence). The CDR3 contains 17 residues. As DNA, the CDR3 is TGTGCCAGTAGCCAATCAACCCTCAGGGGGCCGAACACTGAAGCTTTCTTT. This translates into CASSQSTLRGPNTEAFF.

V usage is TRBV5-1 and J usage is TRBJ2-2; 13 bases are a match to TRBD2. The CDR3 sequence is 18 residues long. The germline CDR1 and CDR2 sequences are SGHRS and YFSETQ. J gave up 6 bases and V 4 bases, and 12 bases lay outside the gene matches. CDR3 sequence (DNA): TGCGCCAGCAGCGCTGGACTAGCGGGGGCCCCCAGGCCCGGGGAGCTGTTTTTT. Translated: CASSAGLAGAPRPGELFF.

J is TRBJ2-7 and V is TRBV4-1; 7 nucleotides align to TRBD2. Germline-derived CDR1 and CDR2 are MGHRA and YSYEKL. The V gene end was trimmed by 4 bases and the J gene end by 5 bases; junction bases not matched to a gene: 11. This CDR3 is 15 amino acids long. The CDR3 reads CASSLEGRGRDEQYF. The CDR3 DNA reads TGCGCCAGCAGCCTAGAAGGGAGGGGAAGGGACGAGCAGTACTTC.

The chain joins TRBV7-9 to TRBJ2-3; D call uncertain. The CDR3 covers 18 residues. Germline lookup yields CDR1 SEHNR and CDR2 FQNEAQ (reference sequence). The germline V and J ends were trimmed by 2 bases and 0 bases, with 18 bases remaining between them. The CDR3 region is CASSLYRLPRVSTDTQYF. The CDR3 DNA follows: TGTGCCAGCAGCTTATATAGATTGCCCCGGGTTAGCACAGATACGCAGTATTTT.

The CDR3 loop reads CASSSYIAGAAYEQYF. Written as DNA, the CDR3 is TGTGCCAGCAGCTCATATATCGCGGGAGCGGCCTACGAGCAGTACTTC. This chain links TRBV7-9 with TRBJ2-7, with 7 bases identical to TRBD2. V lost 4 bases and J lost 2; bases outside the gene matches: 11. CDR1 and CDR2 from the germline V gene are SEHNR and FQNEAQ (reference sequence). The CDR3 extends over 16 amino acids.

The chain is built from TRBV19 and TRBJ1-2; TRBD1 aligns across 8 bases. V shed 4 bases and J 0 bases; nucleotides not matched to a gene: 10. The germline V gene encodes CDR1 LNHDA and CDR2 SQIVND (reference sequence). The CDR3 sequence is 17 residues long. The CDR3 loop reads CASSRQTGAGTNYGYTF. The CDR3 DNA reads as TGTGCCAGTAGTAGACAGACAGGGGCCGGTACTAACTATGGCTACACCTTC.

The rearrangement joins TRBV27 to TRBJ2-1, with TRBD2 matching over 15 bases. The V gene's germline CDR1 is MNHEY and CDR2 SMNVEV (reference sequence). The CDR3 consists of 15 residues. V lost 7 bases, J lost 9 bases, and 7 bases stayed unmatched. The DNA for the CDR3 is TGTGCCAGCATCCGGGGGACTAGCGGGGGGAGTGAGCAGTTCTTC. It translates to CASIRGTSGGSEQFF.

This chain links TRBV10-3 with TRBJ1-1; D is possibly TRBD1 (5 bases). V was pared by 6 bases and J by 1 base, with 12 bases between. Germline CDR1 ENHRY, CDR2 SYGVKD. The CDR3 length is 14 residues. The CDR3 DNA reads TGTGCCATCAGATCCGGGACTGAGAACACTGAAGCTTTCTTT. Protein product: CAIRSGTENTEAFF.

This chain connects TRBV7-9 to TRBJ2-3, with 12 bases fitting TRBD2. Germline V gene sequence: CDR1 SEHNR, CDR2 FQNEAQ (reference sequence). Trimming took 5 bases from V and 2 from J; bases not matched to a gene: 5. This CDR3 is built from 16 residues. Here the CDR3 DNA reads TGTGCCAGCAGCCCACTAGCGGGGGGTTCCACAGATACGCAGTATTTT. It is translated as CASSPLAGGSTDTQYF.

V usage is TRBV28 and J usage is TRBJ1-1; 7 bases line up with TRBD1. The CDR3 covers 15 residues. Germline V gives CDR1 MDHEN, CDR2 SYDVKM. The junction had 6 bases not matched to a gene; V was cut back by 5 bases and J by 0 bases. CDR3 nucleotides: TGTGCCAGCAGTCCCCGGGACAGATTGAACACTGAAGCTTTCTTT. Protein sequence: CASSPRDRLNTEAFF.

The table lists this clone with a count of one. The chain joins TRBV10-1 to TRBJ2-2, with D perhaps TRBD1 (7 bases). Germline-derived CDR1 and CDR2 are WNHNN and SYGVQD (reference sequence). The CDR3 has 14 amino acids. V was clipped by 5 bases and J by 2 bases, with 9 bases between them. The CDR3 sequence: CASSQGGNTGELFF. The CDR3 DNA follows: TGCGCCAGCAGTCAGGGGGGCAACACCGGGGAGCTGTTTTTT.

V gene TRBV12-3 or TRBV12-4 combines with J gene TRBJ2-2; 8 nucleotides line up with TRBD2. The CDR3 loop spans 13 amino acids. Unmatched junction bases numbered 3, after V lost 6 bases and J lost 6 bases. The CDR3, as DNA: TGTGCCAGCAGGGGGACTAGGTCCGGGGAGCTGTTTTTT. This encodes CASRGTRSGELFF.

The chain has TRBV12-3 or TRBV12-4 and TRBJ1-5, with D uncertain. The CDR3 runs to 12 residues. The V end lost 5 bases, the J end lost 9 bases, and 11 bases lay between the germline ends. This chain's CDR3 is CASSRLSWPQHF. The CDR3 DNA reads TGTGCCAGCAGTCGACTCAGCTGGCCCCAGCATTTT.